The 18 T cell receptor beta chains below all came from one sample that was sequenced in a study of metastatic and nonmetastatic thyroid tumors. TCRdb reprocessed the PCR reads via MiXCR. The sample yields fewer than 40,000 clones, less than 60% seen once. All patients were untreated before thyroid surgery. Source material: tumor tissue. The receptor source for this set is a male donor with papillary thyroid cancer or a benign thyroid nodule (not recorded which). Some clones in this sample may be carry-over from other donors' samples.

This rearrangement joins TRBV20-1 to TRBJ2-5, with D possibly TRBD2 on 5 matching bases. In germline, CDR1 is DFQATT, CDR2 SNEGSKA (reference sequence). V gave up 1 base and J gave up 0 bases, with 12 bases separating them. This CDR3 is 15 amino acids long. CDR3 amino acids: CSARVLTEDQETQYF. Here the CDR3 DNA reads TGCAGTGCTAGAGTGTTGACGGAGGACCAAGAGACCCAGTACTTC.

This chain joins TRBV2 and TRBJ2-5; no definite D call. Per germline, CDR1 SNHLY and CDR2 FYNNEI. The CDR3 has 14 amino acids. Between the trimmed V and J ends, which lost 4 bases and 4 bases, there was a span of 13 bases. CDR3 loop: CASSVGAGRETQYF. CDR3 DNA sequence: TGTGCCAGCAGTGTTGGTGCAGGACGAGAGACCCAGTACTTC.

This clone was detected a few times. The rearrangement joins TRBV20-1 to TRBJ2-7; tentatively, D is TRBD1 or TRBD2 (6 bases each). The CDR3 is 14 residues long. Germline loops: CDR1 DFQATT, CDR2 SNEGSKA (reference sequence). V lost 3 bases and J lost 6, with 18 bases in between. CDR3 in amino acids: CSAREGGWPGEQYF. Here the CDR3 DNA reads TGCAGTGCTAGGGAGGGGGGATGGCCTGGCGAGCAGTACTTC.

This clone was observed a few times. Here the CDR3 reads CASKEQEILSGANVLTF. CDR3 DNA: TGTGCCAGTAAAGAACAGGAAATCCTCTCTGGGGCCAACGTCCTGACTTTC. This chain connects TRBV28 to TRBJ2-6, with D possibly TRBD1 on 5 matching bases. Trimming stripped 9 bases from V and 0 bases from J, with 18 bases between. The V gene's germline CDR1 is MDHEN and CDR2 SYDVKM. This CDR3 spans 17 amino acids.

The gene calls are TRBV20-1 and TRBJ2-1; 7 nucleotides align to TRBD1. V dropped 4 bases and J dropped 1; count of bases not matched to a gene: 4. This CDR3 is built from 14 residues. Germline CDR1 DFQATT, CDR2 SNEGSKA (reference sequence). The DNA of the CDR3 is TGCAGTGCTAAAGGGGGCGGATCCTACAATGAGCAGTTCTTC. Translated: CSAKGGGSYNEQFF.

This clone was counted only a few times. This sequence joins TRBV28 and TRBJ1-3, with a tentative D call TRBD1 (6 bases). Germline CDR1 MDHEN, CDR2 SYDVKM. Trimming took off 3 bases at V and 7 bases at J, with 16 bases between the two ends. This CDR3 comprises 15 residues. CDR3 region: CASSLMGGGRNTIYF. The CDR3 region has the DNA TGTGCCAGCAGTTTGATGGGGGGCGGGAGGAACACCATATATTTT.

This clone was observed a few times. The chain employs TRBV19 and TRBJ2-3; unclear D gene. CDR1 is LNHDA, CDR2 SQIVND, per germline (reference sequence). CDR3 length: 14 amino acids. The V gene lost 1 base and the J gene lost 0 bases, with 5 bases spanning the gap. In nucleotides, the CDR3 is TGTGCCAGTAGTATAGGAACTAGCACAGATACGCAGTATTTT. Amino acid sequence: CASSIGTSTDTQYF.

This clone rates as medium-sized. The chain recombines TRBV2 with TRBJ1-2; 8 bases are shared with TRBD1. This CDR3 spans 13 amino acids. CDR1 is SNHLY and CDR2 is FYNNEI in the germline V gene. Germline trimming cut 6 bases from V and 4 bases from J; bases unmatched to any gene: 4. CDR3 in amino acids: CASSSGQGYGYTF. The CDR3 coding sequence is TGTGCCAGCAGCTCAGGACAGGGCTATGGCTACACCTTC.

This clone was observed at least ten times. The chain joins TRBV6-4 to TRBJ2-1; 7 nucleotides line up with TRBD1. Trimming cost V 8 bases and J 0 bases; bases outside gene matches: 4. CDR1 is MRHNA and CDR2 is SNTAGT in the germline V gene. CDR3 length: 14 amino acids. Here the CDR3 DNA reads TGTGCCAGCGCGAGGGACAGCTCCTACAATGAGCAGTTCTTC. Its protein product is CASARDSSYNEQFF.

The chain has TRBV7-8 and TRBJ1-2; TRBD1 is a possible D gene (5 bases). The CDR3 length is 12 residues. V lost 7 bases to trimming and J lost 4 bases, with 10 bases between them. Per germline, CDR1 SGHVS and CDR2 FQNEAQ. The CDR3 loop reads CASTGPGYGYTF. In DNA form, the CDR3 reads TGTGCCAGCACAGGGCCTGGCTATGGCTACACCTTC.

V usage is TRBV5-1 and J usage is TRBJ1-1; D unresolved. The ends were cut back, 0 bases at V and 0 bases at J, with 6 bases in the middle. This CDR3 has 14 residues. Germline-derived CDR1 and CDR2 are SGHRS and YFSETQ. In nucleotides, the CDR3 is TGCGCCAGCAGCTTGGACTTCCTGAACACTGAAGCTTTCTTT. As protein: CASSLDFLNTEAFF.

This clone was counted only a few times. The chain has TRBV28 and TRBJ2-2; TRBD2 aligns across 11 bases. The CDR3 length is 15 residues. With V trimmed by 6 bases and J by 3 bases, 3 bases remained unmatched. Germline V gene sequence: CDR1 MDHEN, CDR2 SYDVKM. The CDR3 DNA reads TGTGCCAGCAGCCTGGGACTAGCGGACACCGGGGAGCTGTTTTTT. Residues: CASSLGLADTGELFF.

The V and J genes are TRBV10-3 and TRBJ2-7, with TRBD2 as a possible D gene (5 bases). The CDR3 has 12 amino acids. V lost 8 bases and J 2 bases, leaving 10 bases between the germline ends. In germline, CDR1 is ENHRY, CDR2 SYGVKD. CDR3 in amino acids: CAIAPGTYEQYF. In DNA form, the CDR3 reads TGTGCCATCGCTCCCGGGACCTACGAGCAGTACTTC.

There are a few counts of this clone. The chain has TRBV28 and TRBJ2-2, with D possibly being TRBD1 (6 bases). The CDR3 sequence is 15 residues long. Germline assignment: CDR1 MDHEN and CDR2 SYDVKM. The germline V and J ends were trimmed by 6 bases and 2 bases, with 13 bases remaining between them. As DNA, the CDR3 is TGTGCCAGCAGCACTCCGGACAGAAACACCGGGGAGCTGTTTTTT. Protein sequence: CASSTPDRNTGELFF.

V usage is TRBV6-2 or TRBV6-3 and J usage is TRBJ1-2, with 8 bases that match TRBD1. Germline CDR1 is MNHEY and CDR2 is SVGEGT. CDR3 size: 15 residues. J was trimmed by 4 bases and V by 2 bases; bases with no gene match: 6. Written as DNA, the CDR3 is TGTGCCAGCAGTTACCCCCCGGACAGGGTCTATGGCTACACCTTC. It is translated as CASSYPPDRVYGYTF.

The chain uses TRBV20-1 and TRBJ2-1; D is uncertain. CDR3 size: 15 residues. Germline values: CDR1 DFQATT, CDR2 SNEGSKA (reference sequence). V was trimmed by 6 bases and J by 2 bases, leaving 17 bases between them. In nucleotides, the CDR3 is TGCAGTGCCCCACACGGCCCACATGCCTACAATGAGCAGTTCTTC. Its translation: CSAPHGPHAYNEQFF.

This clone has just a few counts. The J gene is TRBJ2-3, the V gene TRBV6-4; 8 bases match TRBD2. Germline CDR1 reads MRHNA; CDR2 reads SNTAGT. Trimming took 3 bases from V and 1 from J; bases not matched to a gene: 0. The CDR3 is 14 residues long. The CDR3 DNA sequence: TGTGCCAGCAGTGAAGCGGGGGGCACAGATACGCAGTATTTT. This encodes CASSEAGGTDTQYF.

The chain employs TRBV20-1 and TRBJ2-7; D assignment may be TRBD1 or TRBD2 (5 bases each). V lost 6 bases and J 2 bases, leaving 11 bases between the germline ends. The CDR3 consists of 12 residues. CDR1 is DFQATT, CDR2 SNEGSKA, per germline (reference sequence). CDR3 protein: CSAAGTPYEQYF. CDR3 in DNA: TGCAGTGCGGCCGGGACCCCCTACGAGCAGTACTTC.